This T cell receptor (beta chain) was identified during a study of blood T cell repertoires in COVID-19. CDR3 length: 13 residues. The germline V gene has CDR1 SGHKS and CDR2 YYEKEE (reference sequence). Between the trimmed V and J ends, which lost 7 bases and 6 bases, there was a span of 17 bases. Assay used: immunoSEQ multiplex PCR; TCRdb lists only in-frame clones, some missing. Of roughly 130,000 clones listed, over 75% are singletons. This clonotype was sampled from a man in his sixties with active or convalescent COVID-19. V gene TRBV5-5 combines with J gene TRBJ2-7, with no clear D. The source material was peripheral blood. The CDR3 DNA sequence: TGTGCCAGCCGGGTGGATTGGCCTGGCGAGCAGTACTTC. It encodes CASRVDWPGEQYF.